A selection of T cell receptor beta chains follows, all from one sample in a study of blood T cell repertoires in COVID-19. Data came from immunoSEQ multiplex PCR; TCRdb stores just in-frame clones and leaves some out. This table holds 300,000 or so clones, about 89% found once. Source material: peripheral blood. These receptors all come from a woman aged 25 to 39 with COVID-19, enrolled during active disease. The CDR3 runs from the conserved cysteine through the conserved F or W. The D gene is left open where the match is weak. Size tells how often a clone was seen (once, few, many) or the class of an expanded clone, and some rows leave it out.

J: TRBJ1-2; length: 15; V: TRBV2; D: TRBD1; size: -; CDR3: CASSDLGQAAYGYTF; DNA: TGTGCCAGCAGTGATCTGGGACAGGCGGCCTATGGCTACACCTTC
J: TRBJ1-2; length: 15; V: TRBV9; D: -; size: -; CDR3: CASSVEAGSLPRYTF; DNA: TGTGCCAGCAGCGTAGAGGCGGGCTCCTTACCACGCTACACCTTC
J: TRBJ2-1; length: 15; V: TRBV9; D: TRBD2; size: -; CDR3: CASSVSGSSYNEQFF; DNA: TGTGCCAGCAGCGTTAGCGGGAGCTCCTACAATGAGCAGTTCTTC
J: TRBJ1-1; length: 14; V: TRBV6-5; D: -; size: -; CDR3: CASQRAGVNTEAFF; DNA: TGTGCCAGCCAGCGGGCGGGGGTGAACACTGAAGCTTTCTTT
J: TRBJ2-1; length: 12; V: TRBV12-3/TRBV12-4; D: TRBD1; size: -; CDR3: CASRQGANEQFF; DNA: TGTGCCAGCAGACAGGGGGCGAATGAGCAGTTCTTC
J: TRBJ1-2; length: 13; V: TRBV2; D: -; size: -; CDR3: CASSEAESYGYTF; DNA: TGTGCCAGCAGTGAAGCTGAGAGTTATGGCTACACCTTC
J: TRBJ2-7; length: 20; V: TRBV5-4; D: TRBD1; size: -; CDR3: CASSLGPRPGGLGGSYEQYF; DNA: TGTGCCAGCAGCTTGGGCCCAAGGCCAGGGGGCTTAGGTGGATCCTACGAGCAGTACTTC
J: TRBJ2-7; length: 14; V: TRBV27; D: -; size: -; CDR3: CASSLQESSYEQYF; DNA: TGTGCCAGCAGTTTGCAGGAATCCTCCTACGAGCAGTACTTC
J: TRBJ1-2; length: 14; V: TRBV19; D: -; size: once; CDR3: CASTPQVYNYGYTF; DNA: TGTGCCAGTACCCCACAGGTTTATAACTATGGCTACACCTTC
J: TRBJ2-5; length: 15; V: TRBV6-5; D: TRBD1; size: -; CDR3: CASRSGQGDLETQYF; DNA: TGTGCCAGCAGATCCGGACAGGGGGATTTAGAGACCCAGTACTTC
J: TRBJ2-3; length: 16; V: TRBV5-1; D: TRBD1; size: once; CDR3: CASSSGQGLSTDTQYF; DNA: TGCGCCAGCAGCTCGGGACAGGGTCTCAGCACAGATACGCAGTATTTT
J: TRBJ2-2; length: 17; V: TRBV7-9; D: -; size: -; CDR3: CASSHWGAAENTGELFF; DNA: TGTGCCAGCAGCCACTGGGGCGCGGCGGAGAACACCGGGGAGCTGTTTTTT
J: TRBJ1-2; length: 12; V: TRBV27; D: -; size: -; CDR3: CASRAGYSGYTF; DNA: TGTGCCAGCAGAGCAGGATACAGTGGCTACACCTTC
J: TRBJ2-2; length: 16; V: TRBV9; D: TRBD2; size: -; CDR3: CASSVAASGGTGELFF; DNA: TGTGCCAGCAGCGTAGCGGCTAGCGGGGGGACCGGGGAGCTGTTTTTT
J: TRBJ2-1; length: 13; V: TRBV5-1; D: -; size: once; CDR3: CASSVMTLDEQFF; DNA: TGCGCCAGCAGCGTTATGACATTGGATGAGCAGTTCTTC
J: TRBJ1-1; length: 15; V: TRBV30; D: -; size: -; CDR3: CAWSVGRGKNTEAFF; DNA: TGTGCCTGGAGTGTGGGCAGGGGCAAGAACACTGAAGCTTTCTTT
J: TRBJ1-2; length: 14; V: TRBV20-1; D: TRBD1; size: -; CDR3: CSASKGTANYGYTF; DNA: TGCAGTGCTAGTAAGGGGACAGCTAACTATGGCTACACCTTC
J: TRBJ2-1; length: 15; V: TRBV9; D: -; size: -; CDR3: CASSRAAGSYNEQFF; DNA: TGTGCCAGCAGCCGAGCAGCGGGCTCCTACAATGAGCAGTTCTTC
J: TRBJ1-1; length: 16; V: TRBV19; D: -; size: -; CDR3: CASSIDRSRALTEAFF; DNA: TGTGCCAGTAGTATAGATCGGAGCAGGGCTTTGACTGAAGCTTTCTTT
J: TRBJ2-5; length: 15; V: TRBV19; D: -; size: -; CDR3: CASSFSGPGRETQYF; DNA: TGTGCCAGTAGTTTTTCCGGGCCGGGGAGGGAGACCCAGTACTTC
J: TRBJ2-5; length: 13; V: TRBV19; D: -; size: -; CDR3: CASSRHLQETQYF; DNA: TGTGCCAGTAGTAGACACCTTCAAGAGACCCAGTACTTC
J: TRBJ1-2; length: 14; V: TRBV4-1; D: -; size: -; CDR3: CASSQDRNAYGYTF; DNA: TGCGCCAGCAGCCAAGACAGGAACGCCTATGGCTACACCTTC
J: TRBJ2-1; length: 13; V: TRBV7-9; D: -; size: -; CDR3: CASSPSGSNEQFF; DNA: TGTGCCAGCAGCCCCTCAGGTTCCAATGAGCAGTTCTTC
J: TRBJ2-1; length: 15; V: TRBV7-9; D: TRBD1; size: -; CDR3: CASSPGTGSVEEQFF; DNA: TGTGCCAGCAGCCCCGGGACAGGGTCAGTGGAGGAGCAGTTCTTC
J: TRBJ2-1; length: 16; V: TRBV11-2; D: -; size: -; CDR3: CASSARQRPRGNEQFF; DNA: TGTGCCAGCAGCGCCCGACAGAGACCCCGTGGTAATGAGCAGTTCTTC
J: TRBJ2-3; length: 13; V: TRBV19; D: -; size: -; CDR3: CASGTPSTDTQYF; DNA: TGTGCCAGTGGGACACCTAGCACAGATACGCAGTATTTT
J: TRBJ2-7; length: 14; V: TRBV28; D: -; size: -; CDR3: CASSADIQGYEQYF; DNA: TGTGCCAGCAGTGCTGACATACAGGGATACGAGCAGTACTTC
J: TRBJ2-5; length: 14; V: TRBV5-5; D: -; size: -; CDR3: CASSLGRAQETQYF; DNA: TGTGCCAGCAGCTTAGGGCGGGCCCAAGAGACCCAGTACTTC
J: TRBJ2-1; length: 13; V: TRBV29-1; D: -; size: -; CDR3: CSVNRDTNNEQFF; DNA: TGCAGCGTAAACCGGGACACCAACAATGAGCAGTTCTTC
J: TRBJ2-2; length: 16; V: TRBV21-1; D: -; size: once; CDR3: CASSLTTGKNTGELFF; DNA: TGTGCCAGCAGCCTAACGACAGGGAAGAACACCGGGGAGCTGTTTTTT
J: TRBJ2-7; length: 13; V: TRBV6-5; D: TRBD1; size: -; CDR3: CASRGDSTYEQYF; DNA: TGTGCCAGCAGGGGGGACAGTACCTACGAGCAGTACTTC
J: TRBJ1-2; length: 13; V: TRBV3-1/TRBV3-2; D: -; size: -; CDR3: CASSQESRQGYTF; DNA: TGTGCCAGCAGCCAAGAGTCCCGCCAGGGCTACACCTTC
J: TRBJ1-4; length: 14; V: TRBV19; D: -; size: -; CDR3: CASSTGGGYEKLFF; DNA: TGTGCCAGTAGTACGGGGGGAGGATATGAAAAACTGTTTTTT
J: TRBJ2-7; length: 13; V: TRBV7-9; D: -; size: once; CDR3: CASRLSGSYEQYF; DNA: TGTGCCAGCAGACTAAGCGGTTCCTACGAGCAGTACTTC
J: TRBJ2-5; length: 14; V: TRBV12-5; D: -; size: once; CDR3: CASGLTPGSSADDF; DNA: TGTGCTAGTGGTTTGACGCCGGGCTCCTCAGCGGACGACTTC
J: TRBJ1-1; length: 16; V: TRBV19; D: -; size: once; CDR3: CASRFRQGPKNTEAFF; DNA: TGTGCCAGCCGATTCCGCCAGGGCCCTAAGAACACTGAAGCTTTCTTT
J: TRBJ1-2; length: 14; V: TRBV9; D: TRBD1; size: -; CDR3: CASSVVDRVEGYTF; DNA: TGTGCCAGCAGCGTAGTGGACAGGGTCGAGGGCTACACCTTC
J: TRBJ2-1; length: 17; V: TRBV7-2; D: TRBD2; size: -; CDR3: CASSLVVLAGGYNEQFF; DNA: TGTGCCAGCAGCTTAGTTGTACTAGCGGGAGGTTACAATGAGCAGTTCTTC
J: TRBJ1-4; length: 14; V: TRBV29-1; D: TRBD1; size: -; CDR3: CSATLRTGSEKLFF; DNA: TGCAGCGCAACTCTACGGACAGGGAGTGAAAAACTGTTTTTT
J: TRBJ2-7; length: 15; V: TRBV24-1; D: TRBD2; size: -; CDR3: CATSDGAGSSYEQYF; DNA: TGTGCCACCAGTGATGGAGCGGGGAGCTCCTACGAGCAGTACTTC
J: TRBJ2-5; length: 13; V: TRBV13; D: -; size: -; CDR3: CASSPEGQETQYF; DNA: TGTGCCAGCAGCCCGGAGGGCCAAGAGACCCAGTACTTC
J: TRBJ1-6; length: 14; V: TRBV19; D: TRBD1; size: few; CDR3: CASSLGQGISPLHF; DNA: TGTGCCAGTAGCCTCGGACAGGGAATCTCACCCCTCCACTTT
J: TRBJ1-1; length: 14; V: TRBV27; D: TRBD1; size: -; CDR3: CASSLYGTAEEAFF; DNA: TGTGCCAGCAGTTTATACGGGACAGCGGAGGAAGCTTTCTTT
J: TRBJ1-4; length: 16; V: TRBV3-1/TRBV3-2; D: TRBD1; size: once; CDR3: CASSQDSGGTNEKLFF; DNA: TGTGCCAGCAGCCAAGACTCAGGGGGGACTAATGAAAAACTGTTTTTT
J: TRBJ2-7; length: 17; V: TRBV5-6; D: TRBD2; size: -; CDR3: CASSFVTSGPSSYEQYF; DNA: TGTGCCAGCAGCTTCGTGACTAGCGGGCCCTCCTCCTACGAGCAGTACTTC
J: TRBJ1-5; length: 15; V: TRBV2; D: TRBD1; size: -; CDR3: CASNKETGVGQPQHF; DNA: TGTGCCAGCAATAAAGAGACAGGGGTCGGCCAGCCCCAGCATTTT
J: TRBJ2-1; length: 14; V: TRBV15; D: -; size: -; CDR3: CATSSGSSYNEQFF; DNA: TGTGCCACCAGCAGCGGGAGCTCCTACAATGAGCAGTTCTTC
J: TRBJ2-5; length: 16; V: TRBV6-5; D: -; size: -; CDR3: CASSYSRNLGGETQYF; DNA: TGTGCCAGCAGTTACTCGAGGAACCTTGGGGGGGAGACCCAGTACTTC
J: TRBJ1-4; length: 15; V: TRBV27; D: -; size: -; CDR3: CASSFLRETNEKLFF; DNA: TGTGCCAGCAGTTTTTTGAGGGAAACTAATGAAAAACTGTTTTTT
J: TRBJ1-2; length: 14; V: TRBV6-5; D: -; size: -; CDR3: CASSITWRDYGYTF; DNA: TGTGCCAGCAGCATTACTTGGCGGGACTATGGCTACACCTTC
J: TRBJ2-3; length: 16; V: TRBV5-1; D: -; size: -; CDR3: CASSLGPGLSTDTQYF; DNA: TGCGCCAGCAGCTTGGGACCGGGACTCTCCACAGATACGCAGTATTTT
J: TRBJ1-5; length: 14; V: TRBV6-5; D: -; size: -; CDR3: CASSPGVKSQPQHF; DNA: TGTGCCAGCAGTCCGGGGGTAAAGAGCCAGCCCCAGCATTTT
J: TRBJ1-1; length: 13; V: TRBV2; D: TRBD1; size: -; CDR3: CASRDQGDAEAFF; DNA: TGTGCCAGCAGGGACCAGGGGGATGCTGAAGCTTTCTTT
J: TRBJ1-5; length: 14; V: TRBV5-4; D: TRBD1; size: -; CDR3: CASSQQGWDQPQHF; DNA: TGTGCCAGCAGCCAACAGGGGTGGGATCAGCCCCAGCATTTT